This entry describes one T cell receptor (beta chain). A single record per CDR3 protein comes from TCRdb applying MiXCR to the RT-PCR reads. Of about 960,000 distinct CDR3 sequences in the sample, 15% to 20% were seen once. V dropped 8 bases and J dropped 1 base, with 7 bases sitting between them. This CDR3 comprises 12 residues. Germline CDR1 and CDR2: LNHNV and YYDKDF (reference sequence). The data belong to a study of patients and donors after allogeneic stem cell transplantation. The sample comprised blood, either unsorted or a sorted T cell fraction (not recorded which). This sequence originates from a human donor who was either an allogeneic HSCT recipient or a stem cell or donor lymphocyte infusion donor (not recorded which). It is not recorded whose cells these are; they may come from a transplant donor. The chain employs TRBV15 and TRBJ2-3; D gene uncertain. The CDR3 protein is CATQLGTDTQYF. Here the CDR3 DNA reads TGTGCCACCCAGCTGGGCACAGATACGCAGTATTTT.